Listed below are T cell receptor beta chains from one sample, sequenced in a study of T cell responses to AZD1222 COVID-19 vaccine. TCRdb keeps only in-frame clones here, not all; method: immunoSEQ multiplex PCR. The repertoire holds approximately 130,000 clones, with 90% as singletons. This material consisted of peripheral blood, taken on day 0 of AZD1222 vaccination. The origin of the receptors is an adult in good health. CDR3s include the opening cysteine and the closing phenylalanine or tryptophan. Fields, in order: V gene, J gene, D gene, clone size, CDR3 protein, CDR3 DNA. D genes are given only for firm matches. Some rows have no size entry. The others give once, few or many, or a class for an expanded clone.

v_gene: TRBV6-5; j_gene: TRBJ1-1; d_gene: .; abundance: .; CDR3aa: CASSYRPGEAFF; CDR3nt: TGTGCCAGCAGTTACAGGCCAGGTGAAGCTTTCTTT
v_gene: TRBV28; j_gene: TRBJ2-3; d_gene: .; abundance: .; CDR3aa: CASSHRAQAPRDTQYF; CDR3nt: TGTGCCAGCAGCCACCGGGCCCAAGCTCCCAGGGATACGCAGTATTTT
v_gene: TRBV6-5; j_gene: TRBJ1-4; d_gene: TRBD1; abundance: few; CDR3aa: CASSKPGQHEKLFF; CDR3nt: TGTGCCAGCAGTAAACCGGGACAGCATGAAAAACTGTTTTTT
v_gene: TRBV28; j_gene: TRBJ1-2; d_gene: .; abundance: .; CDR3aa: CASRRVTLNYGYTF; CDR3nt: TGTGCCAGCAGGCGGGTTACCCTAAACTATGGCTACACCTTC
v_gene: TRBV3-1/TRBV3-2; j_gene: TRBJ2-5; d_gene: .; abundance: .; CDR3aa: CASSQESTRAGFKQTQYF; CDR3nt: TGTGCCAGCAGCCAAGAGTCGACGAGGGCGGGGTTCAAGCAGACCCAGTACTTC
v_gene: TRBV11-2; j_gene: TRBJ2-1; d_gene: TRBD2; abundance: .; CDR3aa: CASGETSGRIEQFF; CDR3nt: TGTGCCAGCGGGGAGACTAGCGGGAGGATTGAGCAGTTCTTC
v_gene: TRBV7-9; j_gene: TRBJ2-3; d_gene: TRBD2; abundance: .; CDR3aa: CASSPPGTSGRRAYF; CDR3nt: TGTGCCAGCAGCCCCCCCGGGACTAGCGGCCGTCGTGCGTATTTT
v_gene: TRBV9; j_gene: TRBJ2-1; d_gene: .; abundance: .; CDR3aa: CASSVGSVTRYNEQFF; CDR3nt: TGTGCCAGCAGCGTAGGTAGCGTGACCAGATACAATGAGCAGTTCTTC
v_gene: TRBV23-1; j_gene: TRBJ2-7; d_gene: TRBD1; abundance: .; CDR3aa: CASSHSNRRQGFGHEQYF; CDR3nt: TGCGCCAGCAGTCACTCAAATCGTAGACAGGGGTTTGGCCACGAGCAGTACTTC
v_gene: TRBV7-9; j_gene: TRBJ1-4; d_gene: .; abundance: .; CDR3aa: CASSFVVSGHEKLFF; CDR3nt: TGTGCCAGCAGCTTCGTGGTTTCTGGACACGAAAAACTGTTTTTT
v_gene: TRBV6-5; j_gene: TRBJ1-2; d_gene: TRBD1; abundance: .; CDR3aa: CASSYSGQGAGGYTF; CDR3nt: TGTGCCAGCAGTTACTCGGGACAGGGGGCGGGAGGCTACACCTTC
v_gene: TRBV2; j_gene: TRBJ1-4; d_gene: TRBD1; abundance: once; CDR3aa: CASSGLTGGNEKLFF; CDR3nt: TGTGCCAGCAGCGGCCTTACAGGGGGGAATGAAAAACTGTTTTTT
v_gene: TRBV24-1; j_gene: TRBJ2-7; d_gene: TRBD2; abundance: once; CDR3aa: CATSDASGNAYEQYF; CDR3nt: TGTGCCACCAGTGACGCGAGCGGGAATGCCTACGAGCAGTACTTC
v_gene: TRBV6-1; j_gene: TRBJ2-7; d_gene: .; abundance: .; CDR3aa: CASSEVGVQYF; CDR3nt: TGTGCCAGCAGTGAAGTAGGAGTGCAGTACTTC
v_gene: TRBV28; j_gene: TRBJ2-1; d_gene: TRBD2; abundance: .; CDR3aa: CASSLDPAGGREQFF; CDR3nt: TGTGCCAGCAGTTTAGATCCAGCGGGAGGACGAGAGCAGTTCTTC
v_gene: TRBV10-3; j_gene: TRBJ2-7; d_gene: .; abundance: .; CDR3aa: CAIEGQTPEQYF; CDR3nt: TGTGCCATCGAAGGACAGACTCCCGAGCAGTACTTC
v_gene: TRBV6-1; j_gene: TRBJ1-5; d_gene: .; abundance: once; CDR3aa: CASSDPQGTGWGNQPQHF; CDR3nt: TGTGCCAGCAGTGATCCCCAGGGTACAGGGTGGGGCAATCAGCCCCAGCATTTT
v_gene: TRBV10-3; j_gene: TRBJ1-6; d_gene: TRBD1; abundance: .; CDR3aa: CAISDRTGGQSPLHF; CDR3nt: TGTGCCATCAGTGACCGGACAGGCGGGCAGTCACCCCTCCACTTT
v_gene: TRBV19; j_gene: TRBJ1-5; d_gene: .; abundance: once; CDR3aa: CASSIGSQPQHF; CDR3nt: TGTGCCAGTAGTATAGGGTCTCAGCCCCAGCATTTT
v_gene: TRBV29-1; j_gene: TRBJ1-3; d_gene: .; abundance: .; CDR3aa: CSVGSHNTIYF; CDR3nt: TGCAGCGTTGGGTCCCACAACACCATATATTTT